Following are 19 T cell receptor beta chains from one sample sequenced in a study of persistence of HIV-infected CD4 T cells. Overlapping HIV-1 Gag 15-mer peptides at about 1 ug per peptide per mL were used. Memory cells lacking CD40L and CD69 with high CD45RO were sorted. The immunoSEQ assay was version 4, run in survey mode. The table came from immunoSEQ multiplex PCR; TCRdb's copy has only in-frame clones and leaves some out. The sample carries some 40,000 clones, about 83% recorded once. Their antigens are not known. The specimen comprised cultured CD4+ T cells from PBMCs, sampled from a patient who received antiretroviral therapy. Every receptor here comes from an adult with HIV. The donor label of this sample is uncertain.

V is TRBV4-1 and J is TRBJ2-2, with D maybe TRBD2 (6 bases). CDR3 length: 17 residues. Trimming took off 0 bases at V and 4 bases at J, with 15 bases between the two ends. Germline loops: CDR1 MGHRA, CDR2 YSYEKL. CDR3 protein: CASSQDPGVRVTGELFF. The CDR3 DNA follows: TGCGCCAGCAGCCAAGATCCGGGGGTTCGGGTCACCGGGGAGCTGTTTTTT.

This clone was counted a single time. The V and J genes are TRBV7-3 and TRBJ2-6; a possible D gene is TRBD1 (6 bases). The germline V and J ends were trimmed by 5 bases and 4 bases, with 15 bases remaining between them. Looked up from germline, CDR1 is SGHTA and CDR2 is FQGTGA. There are 16 residues in the CDR3. CDR3 sequence reads: CASSPPQGRGANVLTF. The CDR3 nucleotides read TGTGCCAGCAGCCCCCCTCAGGGGAGAGGGGCCAACGTCCTGACTTTC.

This clone was recorded once. CDR3 nucleotide sequence: TGCGCCAGCAGCCTACAGGGGGCCGGGGAGCTGTTTTTT. Translation gives CASSLQGAGELFF. The rearrangement joins TRBV5-1 to TRBJ2-2, with 8 bases identical to TRBD1. From germline, CDR1 is SGHRS and CDR2 YFSETQ. Trimming cost V 4 bases and J 6 bases; bases outside gene matches: 2. There are 13 residues in the CDR3.

The chain has TRBV7-9 and TRBJ1-2, with D perhaps matching TRBD1 (6 bases). Trimming removed 1 base from V and 2 bases from J, with 11 bases in between. There are 15 residues in the CDR3. Germline V gene data show CDR1 as SEHNR and CDR2 as FQNEAQ (reference sequence). CDR3 region: CASSLGQAHNYGYTF. In nucleotides, the CDR3 is TGTGCCAGCAGCTTAGGACAGGCTCACAACTATGGCTACACCTTC.

The chain carries TRBV7-9 and TRBJ2-3, with 9 bases fitting TRBD2. The CDR3 extends over 15 amino acids. J was trimmed by 5 bases and V by 0 bases; bases with no gene match: 3. CDR1 and CDR2 from the germline V gene are SEHNR and FQNEAQ (reference sequence). CDR3 in amino acids: CASSLAGRGGDTQYF. CDR3 sequence (DNA): TGTGCCAGCAGCTTAGCAGGGCGGGGGGGAGATACGCAGTATTTT.

The V call is TRBV4-2, the J call TRBJ1-1; D is perhaps TRBD1 (5 bases). V lost 2 bases and J 5 bases, leaving 15 bases between the germline ends. The CDR3 contains 15 residues. Per germline, CDR1 LGHNA and CDR2 YNFKEQ. The CDR3 sequence is CASSQWGGGGTEAFF. The CDR3 region has the DNA TGTGCCAGCAGCCAATGGGGCGGCGGGGGGACTGAAGCTTTCTTT.

The chain employs TRBV7-3 and TRBJ1-2, with 7 bases fitting TRBD1. This CDR3 is built from 15 residues. Germline lookup yields CDR1 SGHTA and CDR2 FQGTGA. J was trimmed by 5 bases and V by 3 bases; bases with no gene match: 9. DNA for the CDR3: TGTGCCAGCAGCTTGACAGGGTCGGCCATGTATGGCTACACCTTC. Translated: CASSLTGSAMYGYTF.

The CDR3 sequence is CASSAQQDTQYF. CDR3 bases: TGTGCCAGCAGCGCTCAGCAAGATACGCAGTATTTT. This chain uses TRBV9 with TRBJ2-3, with D unclear. The germline V gene encodes CDR1 SGDLS and CDR2 YYNGEE. This CDR3 comprises 12 residues. V was pared by 3 bases and J by 5 bases, with 7 bases between.

The genes are TRBV5-6 and TRBJ2-2; 7 bases map to TRBD2. The CDR3 runs to 15 residues. Germline trimming cut 2 bases from V and 4 bases from J; bases unmatched to any gene: 5. Germline assignment: CDR1 SGHDT and CDR2 YYEEEE. CDR3 amino acids: CASSFWLAVTGELFF. DNA of the CDR3: TGTGCCAGCAGCTTCTGGCTAGCGGTCACCGGGGAGCTGTTTTTT.

The chain recombines TRBV10-3 with TRBJ2-1; TRBD2 agrees at 11 bases. The CDR3 has 17 residues. With 9 bases clipped from V and 1 base from J, the junction kept 11 bases outside the gene matches. CDR1 is ENHRY, CDR2 SYGVKD, per germline. The CDR3 nucleotides read TGTGCCATAACCCAAAACCGACTAGCGGGGTCCTACAATGAGCAGTTCTTC. Translated, it gives CAITQNRLAGSYNEQFF.

This chain uses TRBV18 with TRBJ1-4, with 7 nucleotides matching TRBD1. CDR1 KGHSH and CDR2 LQKENI come from the germline V gene. With V trimmed by 5 bases and J by 8 bases, 5 bases remained unmatched. There are 13 residues in the CDR3. CDR3 region: CASSTGQNEKLFF. The CDR3 nucleotides read TGTGCCAGCTCAACGGGACAGAACGAAAAACTGTTTTTT.

This clone was found a few times. The chain carries TRBV18 and TRBJ2-7; D is uncertain. Germline V gives CDR1 KGHSH, CDR2 LQKENI. Trimming pared 4 bases from V and 4 bases from J, leaving 8 bases between. The CDR3 sequence is 12 residues long. CDR3 in DNA: TGTGCCAGCTCACGGGGATCGTACGAGCAGTACTTC. It codes for CASSRGSYEQYF.

The CDR3 DNA reads as TGTGCCAGCAGCCCCCGGCGGCGGGCTACCGGCACAGATACGCAGTATTTT. The encoded protein is CASSPRRRATGTDTQYF. V gene TRBV28 combines with J gene TRBJ2-3; D is perhaps TRBD2 (5 bases). Trimming took off 6 bases at V and 1 base at J, with 20 bases between the two ends. In germline, CDR1 is MDHEN, CDR2 SYDVKM. The CDR3 is 17 amino acids.

This rearrangement joins TRBV10-3 to TRBJ2-3; TRBD2 matches 11 bases. The CDR3 is made up of 16 amino acids. V lost 8 bases to trimming and J lost 1 base; unmatched junction nucleotides: 8. The germline V gene encodes CDR1 ENHRY and CDR2 SYGVKD. The CDR3: CAIFSPGLAGTDTQYF. CDR3 in DNA: TGTGCCATCTTCTCCCCGGGACTAGCGGGCACAGATACGCAGTATTTT.

The chain recombines TRBV19 with TRBJ2-3; 11 nucleotides align to TRBD1. The V and J ends lost 6 bases and 4 bases, in that order; junction bases with no gene match: 6. Germline V gene sequence: CDR1 LNHDA, CDR2 SQIVND (reference sequence). This CDR3 spans 15 amino acids. CDR3 loop: CASRDRGREADTQYF. The CDR3 DNA follows: TGTGCCAGTAGGGACAGGGGGCGAGAAGCAGATACGCAGTATTTT.

This chain connects TRBV23-1 to TRBJ1-6, with TRBD1 as a possible D gene (6 bases). TRBV23-1 is treated as an ORF (open reading frame) with a function not yet certain. The ends were cut back, 1 base at V and 0 bases at J, with 19 bases in the middle. This CDR3 is built from 20 residues. CDR3 in amino acids: CASSQFTGFVVRSYNSPLHF. CDR3 coding DNA: TGCGCCAGCAGTCAATTTACAGGGTTCGTTGTACGCTCCTATAATTCACCCCTCCACTTT.

V usage is TRBV5-1 and J usage is TRBJ2-7, with 8 bases identical to TRBD1. Germline V lookup: CDR1 SGHRS, CDR2 YFSETQ. V gave up 1 base and J gave up 6 bases; unmatched junction bases: 9. The CDR3 contains 15 residues. Here the CDR3 DNA reads TGCGCCAGCAGCTTGCCGGGACAGGTATCCGTCGAGCAGTACTTC. This gives the protein CASSLPGQVSVEQYF.

The chain employs TRBV7-9 and TRBJ1-6, with D hard to call. The CDR3 extends over 14 amino acids. Germline V lookup: CDR1 SEHNR, CDR2 FQNEAQ (reference sequence). Trimming took 4 bases from V and 6 from J, leaving 10 bases between them. For the CDR3, the DNA is TGTGCCAGCAGCTGGGAGGGCGGTAATTCACCCCTCCACTTT. This codes for CASSWEGGNSPLHF.

The chain carries TRBV20-1 and TRBJ2-7; D remains unclear. This CDR3 has 10 amino acids. Germline V gene data show CDR1 as DFQATT and CDR2 as SNEGSKA (reference sequence). The V and J ends lost 3 bases and 6 bases respectively, with 6 bases between them. The CDR3 sequence: CSARAAEQYF. CDR3 DNA sequence: TGCAGTGCTAGGGCGGCCGAGCAGTACTTC.